One and the same sample provided the 32 T cell receptor beta chains below, sequenced in a study of cytomegalovirus exposure and HLA in healthy donors (TCRdb year 2017). Library preparation employed the immunoSEQ multiplex PCR assay. What TCRdb holds here is the immuneACCESS table cut down to in-frame rearrangements. Part of the clones is not present; checked against another copy, under half of the missing clones reflect an unresolved V gene, and the others are unexplained. This sample is represented by over 200,000 clones; about 86% of them were singletons. Around 3% of the sample comes from the top ten. Sequencing was carried out using PBMCs. The receptors derive from a woman under 30 in good health and CMV-seronegative.

V gene TRBV5-4 combines with J gene TRBJ2-3; a weak D match, TRBD1 (6 bases). Trimming took 5 bases from V and 2 from J, leaving 12 bases between them. Germline V lookup: CDR1 SGHNT, CDR2 YYREEE (reference sequence). There are 14 residues in the CDR3. The CDR3 reads CASSTGTVTDTQYF. CDR3 DNA: TGTGCCAGCAGTACAGGGACGGTCACAGATACGCAGTATTTT.

This clone was counted a single time. The V call is TRBV2, the J call TRBJ2-5; 9 bases fit TRBD2. The CDR3 covers 14 residues. CDR1 SNHLY and CDR2 FYNNEI come from the germline V gene. The junction had 7 bases not matched to a gene; V was cut back by 6 bases and J by 5 bases. For the CDR3, the DNA is TGTGCCAGCAGGCCAGCGGGAGGTGGGGAGACCCAGTACTTC. Protein product: CASRPAGGGETQYF.

The rearrangement uses TRBV5-6 and TRBJ2-3; TRBD2 matches at 8 bases. The CDR3 contains 16 residues. V gave up 0 bases and J gave up 1 base; unmatched junction bases: 4. Germline CDR1 reads SGHDT; CDR2 reads YYEEEE. The CDR3 DNA is TGTGCCAGCAGCTTGGTTGGGCGGGAGGGCACAGATACGCAGTATTTT. The encoded protein is CASSLVGREGTDTQYF.

The rearrangement uses TRBV7-9 and TRBJ2-7; 12 bases are a match to TRBD1. V lost 4 bases and J lost 4; bases outside the gene matches: 11. CDR1 and CDR2 (germline): SEHNR, FQNEAQ (reference sequence). The CDR3 length is 17 residues. CDR3 DNA: TGTGCCAGCAGCTCGCCGACCCGGGACAGGGGGCTATACGAGCAGTACTTC. Protein: CASSSPTRDRGLYEQYF. Supplemented by reference TRBV7-9 and TRBJ2-7, the full variable domain reads DTGVSQNPRHKITKRGQNVTFRCDPISEHNRLYWYRQTLGQGPEFLTYFQNEAQLEKSRLLSDRFSAERPKGSFSTLEIQRTEQGDSAMYLCASSSPTRDRGLYEQYFGPGTRLTVT.

The V gene is TRBV29-1, the J gene TRBJ2-6; possible D gene TRBD1, 5 bases. Germline CDR1 reads SQVTM; CDR2 reads ANQGSEA. The CDR3 consists of 14 residues. Between the trimmed V and J ends, which lost 5 bases and 2 bases, there was a span of 10 bases. The CDR3 DNA follows: TGCAGCGTTAGAACAGGTGCTGGGGCCAACGTCCTGACTTTC. As protein: CSVRTGAGANVLTF.

The chain employs TRBV2 and TRBJ2-7, with 8 bases that match TRBD1. Unmatched junction bases numbered 4, after V lost 7 bases and J lost 2 bases. Germline CDR1 is SNHLY and CDR2 is FYNNEI. This CDR3 comprises 13 residues. The CDR3 DNA follows: TGTGCCAGCACGACAGGGGCCCCCTACGAGCAGTACTTC. Protein sequence: CASTTGAPYEQYF.

The chain combines TRBV7-9 with TRBJ2-3; D is possibly TRBD2 (6 bases). CDR1 and CDR2 (germline): SEHNR, FQNEAQ (reference sequence). The V and J ends lost 4 bases and 4 bases respectively, with 15 bases between them. This CDR3 has 15 amino acids. CDR3 region: CASSSGVVVADTQYF. The CDR3, as DNA: TGTGCCAGCAGCTCGGGAGTAGTGGTCGCAGATACGCAGTATTTT.

The chain links TRBV7-2 to TRBJ1-3; TRBD1 is a possible D gene (5 bases). V was trimmed by 3 bases and J by 0 bases, leaving 9 bases between them. CDR3 size: 15 residues. Per the germline V gene, CDR1 is SGHTA and CDR2 is FQGNSA. The CDR3 DNA reads as TGTGCCAGCAGCTTGCAGACAGTCTCTGGAAACACCATATATTTT. This gives the protein CASSLQTVSGNTIYF.

The chain combines TRBV7-9 with TRBJ2-1, with 9 bases fitting TRBD2. Germline CDR1 SEHNR, CDR2 FQNEAQ (reference sequence). The CDR3 covers 16 residues. Losses at the gene ends were 1 base for V and 4 bases for J; bases not matched to a gene: 5. The CDR3 DNA reads TGTGCCAGCAGCTTAGATCCGGGACTAGCATACAATGAGCAGTTCTTC. It specifies CASSLDPGLAYNEQFF.

The rearrangement links TRBV14 to TRBJ2-6; D unclear. The CDR3 length is 13 residues. In germline, CDR1 is SGHDN, CDR2 FVKESK. V was cut by 7 bases and J by 0 bases, with 4 bases left in between. The DNA for the CDR3 is TGTGCCAGCAAACTCTCTGGGGCCAACGTCCTGACTTTC. Protein: CASKLSGANVLTF.

V gene TRBV4-2 combines with J gene TRBJ2-5; 7 nucleotides align to TRBD1. The germline V gene encodes CDR1 LGHNA and CDR2 YNFKEQ. The CDR3 extends over 17 amino acids. Trimming cost V 0 bases and J 2 bases; bases outside gene matches: 9. The CDR3 here is CASSQDLNRGGQETQYF. The DNA of the CDR3 is TGTGCCAGCAGCCAAGATCTGAACAGGGGTGGACAAGAGACCCAGTACTTC.

The chain links TRBV27 to TRBJ1-1, with no clear D. V was cut by 7 bases and J by 4 bases, with 19 bases left in between. Germline CDR1 MNHEY, CDR2 SMNVEV (reference sequence). The CDR3 covers 15 residues. In nucleotides, the CDR3 is TGTGCCAGCAAGTTGTTGGCGGAGGGCCGCACTGAAGCTTTCTTT. It encodes CASKLLAEGRTEAFF.

This chain links TRBV2 with TRBJ2-7; 10 positions agree with TRBD1. Germline trimming cut 7 bases from V and 2 bases from J; bases unmatched to any gene: 8. This CDR3 comprises 15 residues. The germline gives CDR1 SNHLY, CDR2 FYNNEI. The CDR3 sequence: CASTFRTGGTYEQYF. The CDR3 DNA follows: TGTGCCAGCACCTTTAGGACAGGGGGGACCTACGAGCAGTACTTC. The full variable domain, with the rest looked up from reference TRBV2 and TRBJ2-7, is EPEVTQTPSHQVTQMGQEVILRCVPISNHLYFYWYRQILGQKVEFLVSFYNNEISEKSEIFDDQFSVERPDGSNFTLKIRSTKLEDSAMYFCASTFRTGGTYEQYFGPGTRLTVT.

To note about this clone: Additional DNA sequences in this sample encode the identical CDR3. The V call is TRBV27, the J call TRBJ1-2; the match to TRBD1 covers 11 bases. The CDR3 sequence is 15 residues long. Losses at the gene ends were 3 bases for V and 4 bases for J; bases not matched to a gene: 4. From germline, CDR1 is MNHEY and CDR2 SMNVEV (reference sequence). Written as DNA, the CDR3 is TGTGCCAGCAGTTTGACAGGGACAGGGGGCTATGGCTACACCTTC. Its protein product is CASSLTGTGGYGYTF.

This rearrangement joins TRBV28 to TRBJ1-2; no definite D call. The V end lost 5 bases, the J end lost 4 bases, and 17 bases lay between the germline ends. This CDR3 spans 15 amino acids. In germline, CDR1 is MDHEN, CDR2 SYDVKM. The CDR3 sequence is CASSPYRFPLYGYTF. In DNA form, the CDR3 reads TGTGCCAGCAGTCCGTACAGATTTCCCCTCTATGGCTACACCTTC.

The genes are TRBV30 and TRBJ2-1, with 12 bases fitting TRBD2. This CDR3 spans 16 amino acids. Per the germline V gene, CDR1 is GTSNPN and CDR2 is SVGIG (reference sequence). V dropped 5 bases and J dropped 6; count of bases not matched to a gene: 11. DNA of the CDR3: TGTGCCTGGGGCACGGTTTGGACTAGCGGGACCAATGAGCAGTTCTTC. This codes for CAWGTVWTSGTNEQFF.

The chain combines TRBV6-5 with TRBJ1-2; D is perhaps TRBD1 (5 bases). Germline CDR1 and CDR2: MNHEY and SVGAGI. The CDR3 is 14 amino acids. Trimming removed 7 bases at V and 4 bases at J, with 16 bases between. The CDR3 region has the DNA TGTGCCAGCAAAAAGGCGCGGGGGTTCTATGGCTACACCTTC. Its translation is CASKKARGFYGYTF.

The chain combines TRBV2 with TRBJ2-3; a possible D gene is TRBD1 (6 bases). Germline CDR1 reads SNHLY; CDR2 reads FYNNEI. This CDR3 is 14 amino acids long. The V gene lost 6 bases and the J gene lost 4 bases, with 14 bases spanning the gap. The chain's CDR3 is CASRVNREADTQYF. CDR3 bases: TGTGCCAGCAGGGTCAACAGGGAAGCAGATACGCAGTATTTT.

This chain joins TRBV20-1 and TRBJ1-2, with D hard to call. V was clipped by 2 bases and J by 8 bases, with 6 bases between them. There are 10 residues in the CDR3. The germline V gene encodes CDR1 DFQATT and CDR2 SNEGSKA (reference sequence). CDR3 loop: CSARSRGYTF. The CDR3 nucleotides are TGCAGTGCTAGATCGCGGGGCTACACCTTC.

The chain employs TRBV5-1 and TRBJ2-7; 7 bases line up with TRBD1. J was trimmed by 4 bases and V by 1 base; bases with no gene match: 5. This CDR3 comprises 14 residues. Germline V gene sequence: CDR1 SGHRS, CDR2 YFSETQ. CDR3 DNA sequence: TGCGCCAGCAGCTTGAACAGGGGCGATTACGAGCAGTACTTC. It encodes CASSLNRGDYEQYF.

This chain uses TRBV19 with TRBJ2-7; 10 bases are a match to TRBD2. The trim removed 6 bases at V and 7 bases at J, leaving 15 bases unmatched. The CDR3 length is 16 residues. Germline V gene lookup returns CDR1 LNHDA and CDR2 SQIVND (reference sequence). DNA for the CDR3: TGTGCCAGTAGAGCAACCCCGGGACTAGCGACAGGAGAGCAGTACTTC. Its translation: CASRATPGLATGEQYF.

This chain links TRBV6-1 with TRBJ1-2; D is uncertain. Deletions cut 2 bases from V and 8 bases from J, with 21 bases between. The CDR3 extends over 16 amino acids. The germline V gene encodes CDR1 MNHNS and CDR2 SASEGT. CDR3 loop: CASSEWVDSLHRGYTF. The CDR3 nucleotides are TGTGCCAGCAGTGAATGGGTGGACTCACTCCATCGGGGCTACACCTTC.

This clone occurred once. The chain links TRBV7-6 to TRBJ2-2; 13 bases fit TRBD2. This CDR3 region has 17 residues. Germline loops: CDR1 SGHVS, CDR2 FNYEAQ. The ends lost 6 bases at V and 6 bases at J; junction bases unmatched: 10. This chain's CDR3 is CASSYGTSGNGAGELFF. The CDR3 nucleotides read TGTGCCAGCAGTTACGGGACTAGCGGGAATGGGGCCGGGGAGCTGTTTTTT.

The J gene is TRBJ2-7, the V gene TRBV4-1; 9 bases match TRBD2. The CDR3 extends over 17 amino acids. J lost 3 bases, V lost 0 bases, and 9 bases had no gene match. Looked up from germline, CDR1 is MGHRA and CDR2 is YSYEKL. The CDR3 region is CASSQEYSGSPRYEQYF. CDR3 bases: TGCGCCAGCAGCCAAGAGTATAGCGGGAGCCCCCGCTACGAGCAGTACTTC.

The chain is built from TRBV27 and TRBJ2-3; D gene ambiguous. Germline-derived CDR1 and CDR2 are MNHEY and SMNVEV (reference sequence). The CDR3 is 17 residues long. V gave up 0 bases and J gave up 0 bases, with 13 bases separating them. CDR3 residues: CASSLSLAASSTDTQYF. As DNA, the CDR3 is TGTGCCAGCAGTTTATCCCTGGCAGCGTCTAGCACAGATACGCAGTATTTT.

The chain combines TRBV4-2 with TRBJ2-7; tentative D call: TRBD2 (6 bases). Germline loops: CDR1 LGHNA, CDR2 YNFKEQ. The ends were cut back, 4 bases at V and 2 bases at J, with 15 bases in the middle. CDR3 size: 15 residues. CDR3: CASSPEAGRTYEQYF. The DNA of the CDR3 is TGTGCCAGCAGCCCGGAGGCGGGACGGACCTACGAGCAGTACTTC.

The CDR3 region is CASSRGLAGTDNEQFF. Here the CDR3 DNA reads TGCGCCAGCAGCAGGGGACTAGCGGGCACTGACAATGAGCAGTTCTTC. The chain uses TRBV5-1 and TRBJ2-1, with TRBD2 matching over 12 bases. Germline V gene sequence: CDR1 SGHRS, CDR2 YFSETQ. V was pared by 4 bases and J by 5 bases, with 7 bases of the junction left unmatched. CDR3 length equals 16 residues.

This clone was counted a single time. V is TRBV5-1 and J is TRBJ2-3, with D hard to call. The CDR3 length is 13 residues. The germline CDR1 and CDR2 sequences are SGHRS and YFSETQ. V was pared by 2 bases and J by 9 bases, with 13 bases between. CDR3 in amino acids: CASSFDAAVTQYF. DNA of the CDR3: TGCGCCAGCAGCTTCGATGCGGCAGTCACGCAGTATTTT. The variable domain in full, completed from reference TRBV5-1 and TRBJ2-3, reads KAGVTQTPRYLIKTRGQQVTLSCSPISGHRSVSWYQQTPGQGLQFLFEYFSETQRNKGNFPGRFSGRQFSNSRSEMNVSTLELGDSALYLCASSFDAAVTQYFGPGTRLTVL.

Here the CDR3 DNA reads TGTGCCAGTAACCCGTTCGGGAACACTGAAGCTTTCTTT. Its translation is CASNPFGNTEAFF. The gene calls are TRBV13 and TRBJ1-1; no firm D call. Looked up from germline, CDR1 is PRHDT and CDR2 is FYEKMQ (reference sequence). V lost 9 bases, J lost 1 base, and 12 bases lay in between. CDR3 length: 13 residues.

The chain links TRBV5-1 to TRBJ2-5; TRBD1 matches 7 bases. The CDR3 extends over 15 amino acids. V lost 1 base and J lost 1; bases outside the gene matches: 4. The germline gives CDR1 SGHRS, CDR2 YFSETQ. CDR3 region: CASSLNPGGQETQYF. Written as DNA, the CDR3 is TGCGCCAGCAGCTTGAATCCAGGGGGCCAAGAGACCCAGTACTTC.

The chain is built from TRBV4-1 and TRBJ2-7, with no clear D. The CDR3 is 15 amino acids. The germline V gene encodes CDR1 MGHRA and CDR2 YSYEKL. V shed 2 bases and J shed 0 bases, with 11 bases lying between them. CDR3 DNA sequence: TGCGCCAGCAGCCAAAGATTTCCTAGCTCCTACGAGCAGTACTTC. This encodes CASSQRFPSSYEQYF.

The chain is built from TRBV5-6 and TRBJ1-1; tentative D call: TRBD1 (5 bases). The V end lost 0 bases, the J end lost 3 bases, and 15 bases lay between the germline ends. Germline CDR1 is SGHDT and CDR2 is YYEEEE. CDR3 length: 16 residues. The CDR3 loop is CASSLVGLGEDTEAFF. Here the CDR3 DNA reads TGTGCCAGCAGCTTGGTTGGTTTGGGGGAGGACACTGAAGCTTTCTTT.